This T cell receptor (beta chain) comes out of a study of shared clonotypes between healthy human individuals. This table comes from immunoSEQ multiplex PCR, and its TCRdb copy is limited to in-frame clones, with some not included. Found here are about 1.5 million clones, over 95% of them singletons; the top ten hold roughly 1.2%. This CDR3 spans 20 amino acids. The trim removed 2 bases at V and 5 bases at J, leaving 12 bases unmatched. The germline V gene has CDR1 MGHRA and CDR2 YSYEKL. What was sequenced was naive CD4+ T cells sorted from blood. Subset here: CD45RA+ positively selected. This sequence was found in a man aged 30 to 39 in good health. The chain has TRBV4-1 and TRBJ2-1; 16 nucleotides align to TRBD2. The CDR3, as DNA: TGCGCCAGCAGCCAATCAAAGGGACTAGCGGGAGGGACTGTCGACAATGAGCAGTTCTTC. Its translation: CASSQSKGLAGGTVDNEQFF.